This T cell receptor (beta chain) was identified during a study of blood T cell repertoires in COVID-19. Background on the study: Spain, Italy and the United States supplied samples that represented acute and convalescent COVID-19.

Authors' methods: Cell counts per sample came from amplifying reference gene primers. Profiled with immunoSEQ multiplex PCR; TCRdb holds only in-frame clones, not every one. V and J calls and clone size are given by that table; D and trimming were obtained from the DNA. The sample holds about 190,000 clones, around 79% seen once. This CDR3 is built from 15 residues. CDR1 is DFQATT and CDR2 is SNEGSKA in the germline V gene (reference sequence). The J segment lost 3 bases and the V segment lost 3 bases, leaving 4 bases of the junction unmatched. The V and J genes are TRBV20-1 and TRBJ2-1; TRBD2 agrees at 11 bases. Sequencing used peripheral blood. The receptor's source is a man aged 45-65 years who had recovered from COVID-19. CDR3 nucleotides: TGCAGTGCTAGTTCACTAGCGGGAGTCTACAATGAGCAGTTCTTC. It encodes CSASSLAGVYNEQFF.